The 27 T cell receptor beta chains given below trace back to one sample, sequenced in a study of blood T cell repertoires in COVID-19. Profiling relied on immunoSEQ multiplex PCR, and the TCRdb table lists in-frame clones only, not all of them. The profile shows a few hundred thousand clones, approximately 86% of them singletons. The source material was peripheral blood. The receptor set was obtained from a man between 18 and 35 years old with active or convalescent COVID-19.

The chain recombines TRBV10-2 with TRBJ2-1; D perhaps matches TRBD2 (6 bases). Germline lookup yields CDR1 WSHSY and CDR2 SAAADI. Deletions cut 7 bases from V and 5 bases from J, with 15 bases between. This CDR3 has 14 residues. The CDR3 spells CASKTGTHNNEQFF. DNA for the CDR3: TGCGCCAGCAAAACCGGGACTCACAACAATGAGCAGTTCTTC.

This clone has just one count. The chain links TRBV2 to TRBJ2-5, with 7 bases fitting TRBD2. This CDR3 is built from 12 residues. V dropped 6 bases and J dropped 3; count of bases not matched to a gene: 1. The germline gives CDR1 SNHLY, CDR2 FYNNEI. CDR3 nucleotides: TGTGCCAGCAGCCTAGCGGAAGAGACCCAGTACTTC. Its translation is CASSLAEETQYF. The full variable domain, in which reference TRBV2 and TRBJ2-5 provide the parts outside the CDR3, is EPEVTQTPSHQVTQMGQEVILRCVPISNHLYFYWYRQILGQKVEFLVSFYNNEISEKSEIFDDQFSVERPDGSNFTLKIRSTKLEDSAMYFCASSLAEETQYFGPGTRLLVL.

This chain's CDR3 is CASSLASGGAGTDTQYF. For the CDR3, the DNA is TGTGCCAGCAGCTTAGCTAGCGGGGGGGCTGGAACAGATACGCAGTATTTT. This chain links TRBV11-3 with TRBJ2-3; 12 nucleotides match TRBD2. Germline V gives CDR1 SGHNT, CDR2 YENEEA. This CDR3 is 17 amino acids long. Germline trimming cut 1 base from V and 3 bases from J; bases unmatched to any gene: 5. The variable domain in full, with the rest retrieved from reference TRBV11-3 and TRBJ2-3, is EAGVVQSPRYKIIEKKQPVAFWCNPISGHNTLYWYLQNLGQGPELLIRYENEEAVDDSQLPKDRFSAERLKGVDSTLKIQPAELGDSAVYLCASSLASGGAGTDTQYFGPGTRLTVL.

This rearrangement joins TRBV12-3 or TRBV12-4 to TRBJ1-2; TRBD1 matches at 8 bases. The CDR3 loop spans 12 amino acids. Germline trimming cut 6 bases from V and 8 bases from J; bases unmatched to any gene: 5. CDR3 nucleotides: TGTGCCAGCAGCAGGGGGCGGAGAGGCTACACCTTC. It is translated as CASSRGRRGYTF.

The rearrangement uses TRBV27 and TRBJ1-5; possibly TRBD1 for D (6 bases). V dropped 6 bases and J dropped 9 bases, with 12 bases sitting between them. The CDR3 length is 12 residues. Germline CDR1 MNHEY, CDR2 SMNVEV (reference sequence). The CDR3 DNA reads as TGTGCCAGCAGATCACTACAGGGGCCCCAGCATTTT. Its translation: CASRSLQGPQHF.

The genes are TRBV15 and TRBJ2-1; the match to TRBD2 covers 10 bases. There are 14 residues in the CDR3. V was clipped by 11 bases and J by 3 bases; unmatched bases: 7. From germline, CDR1 is LNHNV and CDR2 YYDKDF (reference sequence). The CDR3 reads CAAGAGGDYNEQFF. In nucleotides, the CDR3 is TGTGCCGCAGGAGCGGGAGGGGACTACAATGAGCAGTTCTTC.

This sequence joins TRBV18 and TRBJ2-7, with D possibly matching TRBD1 (6 bases). The germline V gene has CDR1 KGHSH and CDR2 LQKENI. This CDR3 has 12 amino acids. Trimming took 6 bases from V and 5 from J, leaving 11 bases between them. The CDR3 DNA follows: TGTGCCAGCTCTATCGGACAGAACGAGCAGTACTTC. It specifies CASSIGQNEQYF.

V is TRBV18 and J is TRBJ2-4, with a possible D match to TRBD2 (5 bases). Looked up from germline, CDR1 is KGHSH and CDR2 is LQKENI. The CDR3 extends over 14 amino acids. Trimming took off 0 bases at V and 7 bases at J, with 10 bases between the two ends. The CDR3 DNA is TGTGCCAGCTCACCACCTACTAGAGGTAACATTCAGTACTTC. Its protein product is CASSPPTRGNIQYF.

The rearrangement links TRBV7-8 to TRBJ2-1; TRBD2 matches at 9 bases. Per germline, CDR1 SGHVS and CDR2 FQNEAQ. V was clipped by 1 base and J by 2 bases; unmatched bases: 9. This CDR3 has 18 amino acids. This CDR3 reads CASSLGGEASGTYNEQFF. Written as DNA, the CDR3 is TGTGCCAGCAGCTTAGGCGGGGAGGCTAGCGGGACCTACAATGAGCAGTTCTTC. Full variable domain (rest looked up from reference TRBV7-8 and TRBJ2-1): GAGVSQSPRYKVAKRGQDVALRCDPISGHVSLFWYQQALGQGPEFLTYFQNEAQLDKSGLPSDRFFAERPEGSVSTLKIQRTQQEDSAVYLCASSLGGEASGTYNEQFFGPGTRLTVL.

To note about this clone: The same CDR3 arises from other DNA sequences in this sample as well. This sequence joins TRBV7-9 and TRBJ2-2, with a possible D match to TRBD1 (5 bases). The CDR3 runs 14 residues. Looked up from germline, CDR1 is SEHNR and CDR2 is FQNEAQ (reference sequence). V was pared by 1 base and J by 5 bases, with 8 bases between. The chain's CDR3 is CASSLGQGTGELFF. The CDR3 bases are TGTGCCAGCAGCTTAGGCCAGGGAACCGGGGAGCTGTTTTTT.

CDR3 in amino acids: CASSSEAGGRPEKLFF. The CDR3 DNA follows: TGTGCCAGCAGCTCAGAAGCGGGGGGGCGCCCGGAAAAACTGTTTTTT. The V and J genes are TRBV7-9 and TRBJ1-4, with a possible D match to TRBD1 (6 bases). Trimming cost V 4 bases and J 8 bases, with 20 bases left between them. CDR1 SEHNR and CDR2 FQNEAQ come from the germline V gene (reference sequence). The CDR3 consists of 16 residues.

V usage is TRBV7-2 and J usage is TRBJ2-3; 9 bases map to TRBD2. V lost 1 base to trimming and J lost 1 base; unmatched junction nucleotides: 9. The CDR3 runs to 18 residues. Germline lookup yields CDR1 SGHTA and CDR2 FQGNSA. The DNA for the CDR3 is TGTGCCAGCAGCTTAGTTAGCTTGGTAGCGGGGGGCACAGATACGCAGTATTTT. It translates to CASSLVSLVAGGTDTQYF.

Note on this clone: This CDR3 is also generated by other DNA sequences in the sample. V is TRBV4-1 and J is TRBJ2-7; tentatively, D is TRBD1 (5 bases). The CDR3 is made up of 14 amino acids. CDR1 is MGHRA and CDR2 is YSYEKL in the germline V gene. The V gene lost 1 base and the J gene lost 4 bases, with 11 bases spanning the gap. The chain's CDR3 is CASSQGRGSYEQYF. As DNA, the CDR3 is TGCGCCAGCAGCCAAGGTAGGGGATCGTACGAGCAGTACTTC.

The V and J genes are TRBV6-2 or TRBV6-3 and TRBJ1-2, with D perhaps TRBD1 (6 bases). The germline V gene encodes CDR1 MNHEY and CDR2 SVGEGT. The V and J ends lost 4 bases and 5 bases respectively, with 14 bases between them. The CDR3 spans 14 residues. In nucleotides, the CDR3 is TGTGCCAGCAGTTCAATTCCGGGGACATATGGCTACACCTTC. Protein sequence: CASSSIPGTYGYTF.

The V and J genes are TRBV5-3 and TRBJ1-5; D not certain. TRBV5-3 is annotated as an ORF whose role is uncertain. This CDR3 contains 18 residues. Trimming cost V 3 bases and J 3 bases, with 22 bases left between them. The CDR3 loop reads CARSYPRGDLGYNQPQHF. CDR3 nucleotide sequence: TGTGCCAGAAGCTATCCTCGTGGCGACCTAGGCTACAATCAGCCCCAGCATTTT.

This clone was observed once. The CDR3 reads CASSPSPSTDTQYF. The CDR3 nucleotides read TGTGCCAGCTCACCTAGCCCTAGCACAGATACGCAGTATTTT. The V gene is TRBV18, the J gene TRBJ2-3; the D is unclear. Germline V CDR1 and CDR2: KGHSH, LQKENI. Trimming left V 3 bases short and J 0 bases short, with 7 bases between. The CDR3 contains 14 residues.

The rearrangement uses TRBV10-3 and TRBJ2-3; TRBD2 might be the D (6 bases). The V gene lost 10 bases and the J gene lost 7 bases, with 21 bases spanning the gap. The CDR3 spans 14 residues. CDR1 and CDR2 (germline): ENHRY, SYGVKD. CDR3 region: CATETSGEVNTQYF. The CDR3 coding sequence is TGTGCCACGGAGACTAGTGGAGAGGTAAATACGCAGTATTTT.

In DNA form, the CDR3 reads TGTGCCAGCAGCTGGGACAGGAGCGAGCAGTACTTC. It translates to CASSWDRSEQYF. The chain employs TRBV5-6 and TRBJ2-7; 8 positions match TRBD1. This CDR3 region has 12 residues. Trimming at V came to 3 bases and at J to 6 bases, leaving 2 bases not matched to a gene. In germline, CDR1 is SGHDT, CDR2 YYEEEE.

The V gene is TRBV6-5, the J gene TRBJ2-1; 11 nucleotides line up with TRBD1. This CDR3 contains 15 residues. In germline, CDR1 is MNHEY, CDR2 SVGAGI. Trimming removed 5 bases from V and 4 bases from J; junction bases left unmatched: 4. In DNA, the CDR3 is TGTGCCAGCAGTCCGGACAGGGGGCGATACAATGAGCAGTTCTTC. This sequence encodes CASSPDRGRYNEQFF.

The chain joins TRBV2 to TRBJ2-1, with D unresolved. The CDR3 is 14 residues long. In germline, CDR1 is SNHLY, CDR2 FYNNEI. Trimming shortened V by 6 bases and J by 4 bases, and 13 bases separated the two germline ends. CDR3 loop: CASSVSLRYNEQFF. The CDR3 DNA reads TGTGCCAGCAGCGTGAGCTTGAGATACAATGAGCAGTTCTTC.

The count of this clone is one. The chain links TRBV7-2 to TRBJ1-2, with a tentative D call TRBD1 (6 bases). Trimming left V 1 base short and J 5 bases short, with 17 bases between. Germline V lookup: CDR1 SGHTA, CDR2 FQGNSA. This CDR3 is built from 16 residues. CDR3 protein: CASSLGTGLDWYGYTF. CDR3 nucleotides: TGTGCCAGCAGCTTAGGAACAGGGTTGGATTGGTATGGCTACACCTTC.

This clone was picked up one time. The rearrangement joins TRBV5-1 to TRBJ2-3, with D possibly being TRBD1 (6 bases). CDR3 length equals 14 residues. CDR1 is SGHRS, CDR2 YFSETQ, per germline. Trimming removed 0 bases at V and 10 bases at J, with 15 bases between. The CDR3 nucleotides read TGCGCCAGCAGCTTGGTCGGCCCCGAGGGGGCGCAGTATTTT. Protein product: CASSLVGPEGAQYF.

The chain recombines TRBV28 with TRBJ1-4; no firm D call. In germline, CDR1 is MDHEN, CDR2 SYDVKM. This CDR3 is built from 11 residues. Trimming left V 6 bases short and J 7 bases short, with 6 bases between. The CDR3 protein is CASSLAEKLFF. CDR3 DNA sequence: TGTGCCAGCAGCCTAGCTGAAAAACTGTTTTTT. Combining the CDR3 with reference TRBV28 and TRBJ1-4 gives the whole variable domain DVKVTQSSRYLVKRTGEKVFLECVQDMDHENMFWYRQDPGLGLRLIYFSYDVKMKEKGDIPEGYSVSREKKERFSLILESASTNQTSMYLCASSLAEKLFFGSGTQLSVL.

The rearrangement joins TRBV19 to TRBJ2-1; 12 positions agree with TRBD2. After removal of 3 bases from V and 10 bases from J, the junction contained 7 bases not matched to a gene. CDR1 and CDR2 (germline): LNHDA, SQIVND (reference sequence). This CDR3 spans 15 amino acids. In DNA, the CDR3 is TGTGCCAGTAGTATCTCTCTGGGACTAGCGGGCGAGCAGTTCTTC. Translated, it gives CASSISLGLAGEQFF.

This chain uses TRBV19 with TRBJ1-4; the D is unclear. The germline CDR1 and CDR2 sequences are LNHDA and SQIVND (reference sequence). V dropped 3 bases and J dropped 8 bases, with 10 bases sitting between them. CDR3 length: 13 amino acids. The CDR3 here is CASSILPGEKLFF. The CDR3 nucleotides read TGTGCCAGTAGTATTCTTCCAGGCGAAAAACTGTTTTTT.

The genes are TRBV28 and TRBJ1-2, with 9 bases lining up with TRBD1. The junction had 7 bases not matched to a gene; V was cut back by 11 bases and J by 6 bases. The CDR3 loop spans 12 amino acids. The germline V gene encodes CDR1 MDHEN and CDR2 SYDVKM. CDR3 sequence: CAVWDRAHGYTF. The CDR3 DNA is TGTGCCGTCTGGGACAGGGCCCATGGCTACACCTTC.

A single count supports this clone. The V call is TRBV7-2, the J call TRBJ1-5; D possibly corresponds to TRBD1 (6 bases). There are 15 residues in the CDR3. Looked up from germline, CDR1 is SGHTA and CDR2 is FQGNSA. The V end was cut by 1 base, the J end by 2 bases, with 9 bases between. DNA for the CDR3: TGTGCCAGCAGCTTAGACAGGGCCCGCAATCAGCCCCAGCATTTT. The encoded protein is CASSLDRARNQPQHF.